The text below deals with one T cell receptor beta chain. The data derive from a study of CD8+ T cells in alopecia areata. It was cDNA, reverse transcribed from extracted RNA, that served as the sequencing template. Using immunoSEQ multiplex PCR, the repertoire was profiled, and TCRdb retains in-frame clones only, with some absent. The sample consists of about 200,000 clones, roughly 50% of them appearing once. Trimming took 0 bases from V and 5 from J, leaving 11 bases between them. CDR1 is LNHNV, CDR2 YYDKDF, per germline (reference sequence). CDR3 length equals 14 residues. T lymphocytes (CD4+ and CD8+) were sorted from PBMCs.

Sequencing was performed on CD8+ T cells sorted from blood. The chain joins TRBV15 to TRBJ2-7; D possibly corresponds to TRBD2 (7 bases). The receptor was isolated from a human donor in good health. The CDR3 coding sequence is TGTGCCACCAGCAGAGATTCGGGGGGCCACGAGCAGTACTTC. This encodes CATSRDSGGHEQYF.